This T cell receptor (beta chain) was sequenced during a study of blood T cells in healthy people across ages (dated by TCRdb to between 2014 and 2017). About the full investigation: In model experiments, roughly one uniquely barcoded TCR beta cDNA molecule per two T cells was captured by template switching. Using deep sequencing normalized with unique cDNA molecular identifiers, the study measured how TCR beta repertoire diversity changes with age. The donors were divided into four age groups: young (average about 15 years), middle-aged (around 41), aged (approximately 59) and long-lived (roughly 82). To avoid experimental bias, donors of different ages were spread randomly across the sequencing lanes. Using the same blood draw, the study looked at two additional independent replicas of 1 million unique cDNA reads for two donors, one aged 18 to 30 and the other aged 80 or older.

Broader findings and caveats from the paper: Estimates of total diversity based on one million sequenced T cells were considered lower bounds and underestimates. Observed TCR beta diversity per million T cells fell roughly linearly with age, and a significant reduction was already apparent by age about 38. There was a strong correlation between observed TCR beta diversity and the percentage of naive T cells measured by flow cytometry. Because donor CMV infection status was unknown, age-related changes in expanded clonotypes were potentially confounded. Bulk unsorted PBMC profiling prevented conclusive comparison of naive and antigen-experienced compartments. Compared with the aged group, more naive CD4+ T cells, fewer expanded clones and increased TCR diversity were shown by the long-lived group, suggesting age selection.

Only a few counts were recorded for this clonotype. Its antigen remains unidentified. Base-call qualities are not available, and no considerably larger clone is one nucleotide away. Germline trimming: 5 bases from V, 7 bases from J; junction bases outside gene matches: 8. The germline V gene gives CDR1 as SQVTM and CDR2 as ANQGSEA. The CDR3, from cysteine to phenylalanine, totals 15 residues. The only DNA kept is the CDR3, 45 bases in frame from the first base. The donors were around 39 Caucasian individuals from Russia, aged roughly 6 to 90 years, who were systemically healthy. Roughly 10 milliliters of peripheral blood were drawn from each donor into EDTA-treated Vacutainer tubes. PBMCs were isolated by Ficoll-Paque density-gradient centrifugation, with at least 6 million obtained per sample. Total RNA was extracted from PBMCs with Trizol reagent, with at least 5.5 micrograms obtained per sample. For every donor, an aliquot of PBMCs went through flow cytometry to measure the percentages of naive CD45RAhigh/CD27high T cells.

Libraries were constructed by 5' RACE. The run used an Illumina HiSeq 2500. The second PCR ran for roughly 7 to 12 cycles and used a J-beta primer mix along with a sample-barcoded 5' primer. A template-switch 5' adaptor carrying 12 random nucleotides introduced a unique molecular identifier onto each TCR beta cDNA molecule. Each sample yielded at least 2.5 million CDR3-containing paired-end reads. First-strand cDNA synthesis was performed from all RNA using the Mint cDNA synthesis kit, with priming by a TRBC-specific oligonucleotide. All cDNA was treated with uracil-DNA glycosylase and then went through a first 18-cycle PCR with the universal primers M1SS and BC2_uni_R. The source study handled its data this way. For normalization, 1 million high-quality reads were randomly selected from each sample, with every read carrying a distinct molecular identifier. Instead of being binned into consensus sequences, reads with shared molecular identifiers were discarded. MiTCR, run with a Q25 quality threshold and the strictest error-elimination algorithm, handled CDR3 identification, clonotype clustering and error correction. A nonparametric unseen species model with Euler transformation was used to estimate lower-bound total TCR beta diversity. TCRdb trimmed the raw reads at Q25, called clones with MiXCR and kept productive beta chains. Under each unique CDR3 protein, matching rows form one entry showing the most common genes and DNA. TCRdb, not the original authors, processed these V and J calls. A total of about 1.8 million distinct CDR3 sequences appear in this sample, 40% to 55% of them only once. Less than 2.5% of the sample is taken by the ten largest.

The sequence was collected from a woman in her thirties or forties in good health. The receptor chain draws on TRBV29-1 and TRBJ2-1; 13 bases in the junction line up with TRBD2. The sample taken for sequencing was blood. The CDR3 reads as follows: CSVPGLAGPGNEQFF. Read as DNA, the sequence is TGCAGCGTTCCGGGACTAGCGGGGCCGGGGAATGAGCAGTTCTTC.